This T cell receptor (beta chain) was observed in a study of shared clonotypes between healthy human individuals. Overall study results and limits: Clonotype sharing among donors was expected to depend on sequencing depth.

Some clones are missing from TCRdb's copy, which holds only in-frame ones; the method was immunoSEQ multiplex PCR. The sample lists around 2.5 million clones, more than 85% occurring once. The V segment lost 4 bases and the J segment 0 bases; nucleotides outside the gene matches: 8. Germline V CDR1 and CDR2: SGHRS, YFSETQ. The CDR3 is 16 residues long. With respect to this clone: Its specificity is unknown.

V and J are TRBV5-1 and TRBJ2-3; the match to TRBD2 covers 7 bases. Sequencing was done on a sample of naive CD4+ T cells from PBMCs. The sample's subset: CD45RA+ positively selected. This receptor was obtained from a man between 18 and 35 years old in good health. Some clones in this sample may be carry-over from other donors' samples. The CDR3 protein is CASSLGLVASTDTQYF. CDR3 coding DNA: TGCGCCAGCAGCCTCGGACTAGTCGCAAGCACAGATACGCAGTATTTT.